This T cell receptor beta chain was captured by sequencing in a study of cytomegalovirus exposure and HLA in healthy donors. Study outcomes and limitations: A later analysis reportedly found that, within productive TCRs, an Asian-associated ancestry cluster had fewer N-insertions than the mean observed across the roughly 670 donors. Beyond CMV serostatus, there was no information to go on about immune exposure.

60 Vbeta and 13 Jbeta primers were used in PCR. Generated by immunoSEQ multiplex PCR, the TCRdb table keeps only in-frame clones and is missing some. The sample carries roughly 100,000 clones, about 70% recorded once. The V gene's germline CDR1 is MNHEY and CDR2 SVGAGI. V was pared by 5 bases and J by 0 bases, with 11 bases between. The CDR3 covers 15 residues. Of note for this clone: The antigen is not known.

The sample comprised PBMCs. The clonotype originates from a woman between 45 and 65 years old in good health and CMV-seropositive. The chain has TRBV6-5 and TRBJ1-3; D may be TRBD1 (5 bases). In DNA form, the CDR3 reads TGTGCCAGCAGTCCCAGGGCCTTCTCTGGAAACACCATATATTTT. Translation: CASSPRAFSGNTIYF.